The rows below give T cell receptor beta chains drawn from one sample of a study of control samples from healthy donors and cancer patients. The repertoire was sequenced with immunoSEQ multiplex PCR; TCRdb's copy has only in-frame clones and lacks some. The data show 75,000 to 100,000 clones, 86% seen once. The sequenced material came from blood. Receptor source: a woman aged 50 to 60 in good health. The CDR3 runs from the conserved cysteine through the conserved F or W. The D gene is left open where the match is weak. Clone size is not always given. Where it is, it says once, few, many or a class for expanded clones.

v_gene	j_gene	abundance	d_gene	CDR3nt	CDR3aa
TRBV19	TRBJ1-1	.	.	TGTGCCAGTAGTATAAGCAGGCTTCTAAACACTGAAGCTTTCTTT	CASSISRLLNTEAFF
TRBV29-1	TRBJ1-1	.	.	TGCAGCTTTGAAAGACTTGAAGCTTTCTTT	CSFERLEAFF
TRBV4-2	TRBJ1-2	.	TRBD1	TGTGCCAGCAGCCAAGGAAGGGGGCAAGGTTATGGCTACACCTTC	CASSQGRGQGYGYTF
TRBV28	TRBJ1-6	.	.	TGTGCCAGCAGCCCGGGAGACCGAATGAATTCACCCCTCCACTTT	CASSPGDRMNSPLHF
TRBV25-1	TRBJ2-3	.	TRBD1	TGTGCCAGCAGTGGACAGGGTTACACAGATACGCAGTATTTT	CASSGQGYTDTQYF
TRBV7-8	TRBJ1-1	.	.	TGTGCCAGCAGCTTAGGGGGGGGTAGGACTGAAGCTTTCTTT	CASSLGGGRTEAFF
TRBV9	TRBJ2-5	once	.	TGTGCCAGCAGTTCAGGGGCTCGCCAAGAGACCCAGTACTTC	CASSSGARQETQYF
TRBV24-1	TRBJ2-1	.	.	TGTGCCACCAGTGCCCCGGACCGGGGGAGGGGGAATGAGCAGTTCTTC	CATSAPDRGRGNEQFF
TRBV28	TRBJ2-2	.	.	TGTGCCAGCAGTTTTGTGGTTAGAAGGTCCGGGGAGCTGTTTTTT	CASSFVVRRSGELFF
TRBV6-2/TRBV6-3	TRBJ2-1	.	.	TGTGCCAGCAGTTACTCGTCTGCTATAGTCCACAATGAGCAGTTCTTC	CASSYSSAIVHNEQFF
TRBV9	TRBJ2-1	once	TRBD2	TGTGCCAGCAGCCGGGGACTAGCGGGAGGCTACTACAATGAGCAGTTCTTC	CASSRGLAGGYYNEQFF
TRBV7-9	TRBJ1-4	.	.	TGTGCCAGCAGCTTAGACAGGATTGCAACTAATGAAAAACTGTTTTTT	CASSLDRIATNEKLFF
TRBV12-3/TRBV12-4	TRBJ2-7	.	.	TGTGCCACCAGGGGGGCAGGGGTAGGGGAGCAGTACTTC	CATRGAGVGEQYF
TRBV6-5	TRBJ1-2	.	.	TGTGCCAGCAGGGGTCCGACCCTTAGGGAGGCCTACACCTTC	CASRGPTLREAYTF
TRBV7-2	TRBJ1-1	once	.	TGTGCCAGCAGCTTTAGCGAGAACACTGAAGCTTTCTTT	CASSFSENTEAFF
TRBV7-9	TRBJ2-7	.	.	TGTGCCAGCAGTCTAGACCTGGAGCAGTACTTC	CASSLDLEQYF
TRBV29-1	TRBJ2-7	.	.	TGCAGCGTGGCTGACATCGAGCAGTACTTC	CSVADIEQYF
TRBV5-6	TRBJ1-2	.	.	TGTGCCAGCAGCTCTCCACCCGGGCCCGGACAGAAGTACTATGGCTACACCTTC	CASSSPPGPGQKYYGYTF
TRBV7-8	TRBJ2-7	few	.	TGTGCCAGCACCCTGGTGGCCGGAGCTTCCTACGAGCAGTACTTC	CASTLVAGASYEQYF
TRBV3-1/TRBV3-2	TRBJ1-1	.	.	TGTGCCAGCAGCCAAGAAGATTTCGGGGGCATGAACACTGAAGCTTTCTTT	CASSQEDFGGMNTEAFF
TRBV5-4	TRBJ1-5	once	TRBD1	TGTGCCAGCAGCAGACAGGGGTACAATCAGCCCCAGCATTTT	CASSRQGYNQPQHF
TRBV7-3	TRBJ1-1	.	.	TGTGCCAGCAGCCCCCAGACAGGTCAGGTCGGTAAGACCACTGAAGCTTTCTTT	CASSPQTGQVGKTTEAFF
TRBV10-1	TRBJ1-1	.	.	TGCGCCACCCTCGACGGTGAGACTGAAGCTTTCTTT	CATLDGETEAFF
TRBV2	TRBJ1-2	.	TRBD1	TGTGCCAGCAGTGAAGGACAGGGGGTCCCGAACTATGGCTACACCTTC	CASSEGQGVPNYGYTF
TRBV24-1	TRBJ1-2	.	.	TGTGCCACGGATGATCCCGGGGTGCAGGATGGCTACACCTTC	CATDDPGVQDGYTF
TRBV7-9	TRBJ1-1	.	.	TGTGCCAGCAGCTTAAAGATGGGGGGCCCGAACACTGAAGCTTTCTTT	CASSLKMGGPNTEAFF
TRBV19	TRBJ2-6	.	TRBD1	TGTGCCAGTAAATCCGGGCGGACAGGGGCGCTTGGGGCCAACGTCCTGACTTTC	CASKSGRTGALGANVLTF
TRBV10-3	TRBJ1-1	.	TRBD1	TGTGCCATCAGTGCTTCACGCCAGGACAGGGGTAATCCTGAAGCTTTCTTT	CAISASRQDRGNPEAFF
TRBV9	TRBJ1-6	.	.	TGTGCCAGCAGCGTAGAGTATACAGGACAATCACCCCTCCACTTT	CASSVEYTGQSPLHF
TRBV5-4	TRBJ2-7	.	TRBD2	TGTGCCAGCAGTTTTGGGGCTAGCGGCCGCTCCTACGAGCAGTACTTC	CASSFGASGRSYEQYF
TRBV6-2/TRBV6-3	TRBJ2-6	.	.	TGTGCCAGCAGTTCCCCCCGGGACCCCGCTAAGACTGGGGCCAACGTCCTGACTTTC	CASSSPRDPAKTGANVLTF
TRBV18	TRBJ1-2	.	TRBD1	TGTGCCAGCTCACCGGACAGGGCGAGAAACTATGGCTACACCTTC	CASSPDRARNYGYTF
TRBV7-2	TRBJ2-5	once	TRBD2	TGTGCCAGCAGCTTTCCGGGGACTAGCGGGGAGACCCAGTACTTC	CASSFPGTSGETQYF
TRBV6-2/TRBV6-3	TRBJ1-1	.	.	TGTGCCAGCAGTTACGCCCCCCTCAGGGGAAGGAACACTGAAGCTTTCTTT	CASSYAPLRGRNTEAFF
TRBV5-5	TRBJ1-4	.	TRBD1	TGTGCCAGCAGCCCTACTCAGGGGGCTTCTGAAAAACTGTTTTTT	CASSPTQGASEKLFF
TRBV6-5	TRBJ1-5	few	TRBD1	TGTGCCGCACGGTTTGCGGGACAGGGGTCTTCGCCCCAGCATTTT	CAARFAGQGSSPQHF
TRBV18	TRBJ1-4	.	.	TGTGCCAGCTCACCCTCAGGGTATAATGAAAAACTGTTTTTT	CASSPSGYNEKLFF
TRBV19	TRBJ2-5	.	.	TGTGCCAGTAGTATAAACGGGGGTGCTCAAGAGACCCAGTACTTC	CASSINGGAQETQYF
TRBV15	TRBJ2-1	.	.	TGTGCCACCAGCAGAGAGGGGGCCCCAGACAATGAGCAGTTCTTC	CATSREGAPDNEQFF
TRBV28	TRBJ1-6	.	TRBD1	TGTGCCAGCAGCAACCCCGGGACAGGATATAATTCACCCCTCCACTTT	CASSNPGTGYNSPLHF
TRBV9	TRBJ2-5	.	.	TGTGCCAGCAGCGTACGAGGGGCTCGAGAGACCCAGTACTTC	CASSVRGARETQYF
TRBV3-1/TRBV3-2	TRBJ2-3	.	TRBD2	TGTGCCAGCAGCCCAAGACTAGCGGGGGGTCCCCATGGAGATACGCAGTATTTT	CASSPRLAGGPHGDTQYF
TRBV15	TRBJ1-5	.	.	TGTGCCACCAGCATAGACAGTATCAATCAGCCCCAGCATTTT	CATSIDSINQPQHF
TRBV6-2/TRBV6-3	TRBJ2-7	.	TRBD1	TGTGCCAGCAGTTCTAATCGGGGGTCAGGGGGCAGCGAGCAGTACTTC	CASSSNRGSGGSEQYF
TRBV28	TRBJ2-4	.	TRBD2	TGTGCCAGCAGTTCCCTTAGCGGGAGGACCGGAAACATTCAGTACTTC	CASSSLSGRTGNIQYF
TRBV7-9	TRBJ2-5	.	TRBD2	TGTGCCAGCAGCTTAGGACTAGCGCAGGAGACCCAGTACTTC	CASSLGLAQETQYF
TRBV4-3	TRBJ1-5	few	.	TGCGCCAGCAGCCAAGATCGGGGGCTTAGCAATCAGCCCCAGCATTTT	CASSQDRGLSNQPQHF
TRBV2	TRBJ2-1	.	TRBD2	TGTGCCAGCAGTAGCGGGAGTAGGAATGAGCAGTTCTTC	CASSSGSRNEQFF
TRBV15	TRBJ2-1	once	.	TGTGCCACCAGCAGAGATAGGGGCAGGGGTTACGATGAGCAGTTCTTC	CATSRDRGRGYDEQFF
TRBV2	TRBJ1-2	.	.	TGTGCCAGCAGTGGAACGACAGGCTATGGCTACACCTTC	CASSGTTGYGYTF
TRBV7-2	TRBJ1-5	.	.	TGTGCCAGCAGCGTAGAAGGGGTTGGCAATCAGCCCCAGCATTTT	CASSVEGVGNQPQHF
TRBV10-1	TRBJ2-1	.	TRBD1	TGCGCCAGCACCCTGGGTAGGGGGAAGGGGGCGAATAATGAGCAGTTCTTC	CASTLGRGKGANNEQFF
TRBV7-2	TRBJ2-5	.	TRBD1	TGTGCCAGCAGCTTAGGGACAGGTGGGTGGGAGACCCAGTACTTC	CASSLGTGGWETQYF
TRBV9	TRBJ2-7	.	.	TGTGCCAGCAGCGTTCGGGACACACACACGGGGGGCTACGAGCAGTACTTC	CASSVRDTHTGGYEQYF
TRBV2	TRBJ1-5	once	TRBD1	TGTGCCAGCAGCGGGACAGGGGATCAGCCCCAGCATTTT	CASSGTGDQPQHF